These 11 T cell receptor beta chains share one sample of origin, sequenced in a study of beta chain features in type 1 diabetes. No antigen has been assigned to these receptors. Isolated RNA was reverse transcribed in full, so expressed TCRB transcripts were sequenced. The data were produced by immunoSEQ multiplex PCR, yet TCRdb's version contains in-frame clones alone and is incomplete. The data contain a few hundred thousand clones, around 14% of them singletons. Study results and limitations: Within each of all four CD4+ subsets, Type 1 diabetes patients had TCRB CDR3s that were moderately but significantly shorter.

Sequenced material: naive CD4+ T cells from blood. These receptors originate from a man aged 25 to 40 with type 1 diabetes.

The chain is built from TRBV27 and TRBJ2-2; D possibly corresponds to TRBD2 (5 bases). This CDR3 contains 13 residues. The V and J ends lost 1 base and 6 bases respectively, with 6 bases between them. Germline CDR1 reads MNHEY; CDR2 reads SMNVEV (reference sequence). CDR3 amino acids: CASSLWRSGELFF. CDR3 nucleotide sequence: TGTGCCAGCAGTTTATGGAGGTCCGGGGAGCTGTTTTTT.

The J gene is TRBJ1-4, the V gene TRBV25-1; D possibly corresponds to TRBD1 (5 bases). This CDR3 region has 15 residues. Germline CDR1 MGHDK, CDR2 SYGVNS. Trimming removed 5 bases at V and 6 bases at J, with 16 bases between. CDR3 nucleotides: TGTGCCAGCAGTCGCCGCGGGGGAATGGATGAAAAACTGTTTTTT. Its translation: CASSRRGGMDEKLFF.

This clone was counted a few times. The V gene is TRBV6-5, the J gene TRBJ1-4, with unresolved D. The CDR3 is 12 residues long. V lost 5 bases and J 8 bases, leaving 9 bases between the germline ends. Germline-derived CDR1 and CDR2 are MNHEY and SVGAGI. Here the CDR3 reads CASSEAGEKLFF. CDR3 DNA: TGTGCCAGCAGTGAGGCGGGGGAAAAACTGTTTTTT.

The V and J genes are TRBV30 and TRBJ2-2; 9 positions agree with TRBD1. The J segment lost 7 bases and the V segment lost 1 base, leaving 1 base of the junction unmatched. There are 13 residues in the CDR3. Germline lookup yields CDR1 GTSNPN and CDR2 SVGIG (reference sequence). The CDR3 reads CAWSGTGVGELFF. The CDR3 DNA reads TGTGCCTGGAGTGGGACAGGGGTCGGGGAGCTGTTTTTT.

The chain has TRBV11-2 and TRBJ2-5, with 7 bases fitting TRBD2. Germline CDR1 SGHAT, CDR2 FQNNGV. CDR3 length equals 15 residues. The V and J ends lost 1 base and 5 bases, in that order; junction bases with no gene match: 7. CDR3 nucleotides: TGTGCCAGCAGCTTAGCAGGGAGGGGTGGTGAGACCCAGTACTTC. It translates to CASSLAGRGGETQYF.

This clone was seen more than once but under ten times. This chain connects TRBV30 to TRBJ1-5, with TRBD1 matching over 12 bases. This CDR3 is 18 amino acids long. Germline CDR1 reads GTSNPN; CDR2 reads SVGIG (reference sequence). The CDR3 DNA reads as TGTGCACGCTCCGACTGGGGGACAGGGGGCCGTCCGGACCAGCCCCAGCATTTT. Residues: CARSDWGTGGRPDQPQHF.

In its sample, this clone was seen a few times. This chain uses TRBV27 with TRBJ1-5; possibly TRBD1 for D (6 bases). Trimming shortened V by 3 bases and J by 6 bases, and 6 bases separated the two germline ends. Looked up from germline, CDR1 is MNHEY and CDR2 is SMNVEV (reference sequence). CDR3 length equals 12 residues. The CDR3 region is CASSFRGQPQHF. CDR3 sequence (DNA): TGTGCCAGCAGTTTCAGGGGTCAGCCCCAGCATTTT.

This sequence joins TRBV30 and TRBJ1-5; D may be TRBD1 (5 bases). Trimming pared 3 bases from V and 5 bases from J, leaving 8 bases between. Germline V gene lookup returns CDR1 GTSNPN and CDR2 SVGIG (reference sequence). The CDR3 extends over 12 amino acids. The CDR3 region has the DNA TGTGCCTGGAGCCAGGGTTATCAGCCCCAGCATTTT. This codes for CAWSQGYQPQHF.

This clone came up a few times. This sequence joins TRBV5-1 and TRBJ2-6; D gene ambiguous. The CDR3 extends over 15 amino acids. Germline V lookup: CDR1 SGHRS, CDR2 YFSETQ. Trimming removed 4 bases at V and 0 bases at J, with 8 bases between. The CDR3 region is CASSVPGSGANVLTF. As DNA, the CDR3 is TGCGCCAGCAGCGTTCCAGGCTCTGGGGCCAACGTCCTGACTTTC.

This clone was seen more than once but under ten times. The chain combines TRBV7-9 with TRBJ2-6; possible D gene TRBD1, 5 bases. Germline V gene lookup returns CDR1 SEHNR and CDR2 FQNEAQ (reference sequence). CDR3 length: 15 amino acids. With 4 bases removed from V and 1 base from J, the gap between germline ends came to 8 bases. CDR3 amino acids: CASSYQGSGANVLTF. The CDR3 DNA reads TGTGCCAGCAGCTATCAGGGTTCTGGGGCCAACGTCCTGACTTTC.

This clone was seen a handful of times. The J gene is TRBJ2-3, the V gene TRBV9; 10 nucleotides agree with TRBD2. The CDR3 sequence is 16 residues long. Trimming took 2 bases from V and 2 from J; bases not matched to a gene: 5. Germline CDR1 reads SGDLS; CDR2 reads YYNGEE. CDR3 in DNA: TGTGCCAGCAGCGTCAATAGCGGGAGGACCACAGATACGCAGTATTTT. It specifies CASSVNSGRTTDTQYF.